The 2 T cell receptor beta chains reported below all come from one sample, sequenced in a study of T cell responses to AZD1222 COVID-19 vaccine. The table came from immunoSEQ multiplex PCR; TCRdb's copy has only in-frame clones and leaves some out. The sample gives about 120,000 clones, about 90% of which show up once; about 10% is in the top ten. The sequences come from peripheral blood, collected on day 0 of AZD1222 vaccination. The origin of the receptors is an adult in good health.

The rearrangement uses TRBV24-1 and TRBJ2-3; D is unresolved. Germline lookup yields CDR1 KGHDR and CDR2 SFDVKD. The CDR3 contains 12 residues. Between the trimmed V and J ends, which lost 2 bases and 2 bases, there was a span of 1 base. This CDR3 reads CATSDYTDTQYF. CDR3 DNA: TGTGCCACCAGTGATTACACAGATACGCAGTATTTT.

The table lists this clone with a count of one. The chain combines TRBV5-1 with TRBJ2-2; 9 nucleotides match TRBD2. The V segment lost 0 bases and the J segment 6 bases; nucleotides outside the gene matches: 6. Germline V gene sequence: CDR1 SGHRS, CDR2 YFSETQ. The CDR3 extends over 16 amino acids. CDR3 in DNA: TGCGCCAGCAGCTTGGACCCTAGCGGGGTTGCCGGGGAGCTGTTTTTT. Translated: CASSLDPSGVAGELFF.